This T cell receptor beta chain was retrieved from a study of T cells in Graves' hyperthyroidism and ophthalmopathy. Findings and caveats of the study: Blood shared most expanded thyroid clonotypes above 0.001.

V was cut by 8 bases and J by 6 bases, with 19 bases left in between. The CDR3 has 14 amino acids. The V gene's germline CDR1 is LNHDA and CDR2 SQIVND (reference sequence). Researchers took RNA transcripts and amplified the TCR beta CDR3 regions from them. The HTBI primer set served for first-round RT-PCR of the TCR CDR3. TCRdb re-called the multiplex PCR reads with MiXCR, one entry per CDR3 protein. The repertoire consists of 470,000 or so distinct CDR3 sequences, with around 20% occurring once and the leading ten covering about 30%. Stable hyperthyroidism: no ophthalmopathy progression over 18 months of follow-up. Diagnoses used clinical symptoms, serum thyroxine and TRAb, thyroid ultrasound and orbital computed tomography. More than 8 ml fresh peripheral blood yielded the PBMCs. With respect to this clonotype: Its specificity is not known.

Sequencing used blood. This chain links TRBV19 with TRBJ1-2; D may be TRBD1 (5 bases). This clonotype was sampled from a man between 18 and 29 years old with Graves' hyperthyroidism. CDR3 sequence reads: CASGIRRRDHGYTF. Written as DNA, the CDR3 is TGTGCCAGTGGGATCCGACGGCGGGACCATGGCTACACCTTC.